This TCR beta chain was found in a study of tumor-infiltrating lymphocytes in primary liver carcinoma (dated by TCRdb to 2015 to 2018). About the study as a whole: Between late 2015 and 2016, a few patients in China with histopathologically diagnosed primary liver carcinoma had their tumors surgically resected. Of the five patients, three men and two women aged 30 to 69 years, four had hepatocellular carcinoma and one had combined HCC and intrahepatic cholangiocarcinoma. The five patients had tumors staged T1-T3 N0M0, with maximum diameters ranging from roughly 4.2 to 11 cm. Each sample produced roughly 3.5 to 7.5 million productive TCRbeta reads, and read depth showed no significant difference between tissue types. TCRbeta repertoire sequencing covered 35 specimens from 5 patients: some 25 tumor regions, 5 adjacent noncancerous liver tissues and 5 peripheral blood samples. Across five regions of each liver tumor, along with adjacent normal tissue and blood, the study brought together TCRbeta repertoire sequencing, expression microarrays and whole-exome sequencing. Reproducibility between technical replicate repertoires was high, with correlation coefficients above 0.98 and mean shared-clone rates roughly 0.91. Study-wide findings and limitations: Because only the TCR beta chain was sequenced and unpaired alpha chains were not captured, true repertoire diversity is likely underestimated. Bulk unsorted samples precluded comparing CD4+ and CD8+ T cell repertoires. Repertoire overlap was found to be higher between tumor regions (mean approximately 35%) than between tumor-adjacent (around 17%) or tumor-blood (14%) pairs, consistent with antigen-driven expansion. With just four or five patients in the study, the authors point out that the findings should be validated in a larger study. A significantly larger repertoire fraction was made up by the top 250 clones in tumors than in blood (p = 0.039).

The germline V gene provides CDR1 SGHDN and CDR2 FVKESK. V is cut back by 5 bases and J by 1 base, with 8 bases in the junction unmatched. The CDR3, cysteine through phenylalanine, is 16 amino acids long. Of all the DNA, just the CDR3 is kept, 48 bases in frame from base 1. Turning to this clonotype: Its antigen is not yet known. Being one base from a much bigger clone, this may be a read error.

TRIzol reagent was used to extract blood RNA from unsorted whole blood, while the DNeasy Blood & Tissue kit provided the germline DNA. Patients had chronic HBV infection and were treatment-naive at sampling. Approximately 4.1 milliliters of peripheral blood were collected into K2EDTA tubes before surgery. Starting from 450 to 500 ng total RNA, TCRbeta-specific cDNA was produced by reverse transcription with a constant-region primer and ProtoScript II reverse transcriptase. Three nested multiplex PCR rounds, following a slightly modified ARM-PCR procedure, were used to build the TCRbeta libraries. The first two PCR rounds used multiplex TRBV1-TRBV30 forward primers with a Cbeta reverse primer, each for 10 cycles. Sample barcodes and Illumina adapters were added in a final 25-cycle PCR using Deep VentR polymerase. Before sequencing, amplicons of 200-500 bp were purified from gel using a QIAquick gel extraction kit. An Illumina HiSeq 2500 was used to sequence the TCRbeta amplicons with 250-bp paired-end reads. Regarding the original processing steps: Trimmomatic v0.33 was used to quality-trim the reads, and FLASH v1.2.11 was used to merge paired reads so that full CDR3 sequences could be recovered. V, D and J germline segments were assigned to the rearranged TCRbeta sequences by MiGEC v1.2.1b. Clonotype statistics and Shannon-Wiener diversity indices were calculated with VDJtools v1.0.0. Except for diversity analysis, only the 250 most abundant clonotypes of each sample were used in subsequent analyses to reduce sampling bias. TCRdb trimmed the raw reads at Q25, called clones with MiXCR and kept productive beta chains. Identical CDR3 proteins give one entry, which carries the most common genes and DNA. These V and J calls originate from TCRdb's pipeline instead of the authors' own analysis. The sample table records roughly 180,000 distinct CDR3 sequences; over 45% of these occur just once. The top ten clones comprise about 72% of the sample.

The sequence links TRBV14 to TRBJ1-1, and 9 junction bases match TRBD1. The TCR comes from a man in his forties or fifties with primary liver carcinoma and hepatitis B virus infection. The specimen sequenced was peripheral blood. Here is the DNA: TGTGCCAGCAGCTTAGGGGACAGGGACGGGAACACTGAAGCTTTCTTT. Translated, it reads CASSLGDRDGNTEAFF.